The rows below give T cell receptor beta chains drawn from one sample of a study of T cell changes during pregnancy in multiple sclerosis. The table came from immunoSEQ multiplex PCR; TCRdb's copy has only in-frame clones and leaves some out. The table includes about 60,000 clones, approximately 93% detected once. Material: CD8+ T cells from peripheral blood mononuclear cells, obtained in the second trimester of pregnancy. These receptors were collected from a female donor with multiple sclerosis, enrolled in a pregnancy study. The CDR3 runs from the conserved cysteine through the conserved F or W. D genes are given only for firm matches. Clone size is stated in some rows and not others, as once, few, many or a class when expanded.

>.|TRBJ1-6|.|TRBV27
TGTGCCAGCAGTTCGGACAGTTATAATTCACCCCTCCACTTT
CASSSDSYNSPLHF
>.|TRBJ2-7|TRBD2|TRBV27
TGTGCCTGCGGGGGGACCCACGAGCAGTACTTC
CACGGTHEQYF
>.|TRBJ2-1|.|TRBV4-1
TGCGCCAGCAGCCGGAGTGGCGAGGCCGCCCCCTACAATGAGCAGTTCTTC
CASSRSGEAAPYNEQFF
>.|TRBJ2-6|TRBD1|TRBV19
TGTGCCAGTAGAAAGATTTTTGTCAGGGACAGGGACTCTGGGGCCAACGTCCTGACTTTC
CASRKIFVRDRDSGANVLTF
>.|TRBJ2-7|.|TRBV27
TGTGCCAGCAGGGAGGGCTACGAGCAGTACTTC
CASREGYEQYF
>.|TRBJ2-3|.|TRBV9
TGTGCCAGCAGCGTAGAGAGAACTCCTAGCACAGATACGCAGTATTTT
CASSVERTPSTDTQYF
>.|TRBJ2-7|.|TRBV4-1
TGCGCCAGCAGCCAAAACCGGGACGGGAGATACGAGCAGTACTTC
CASSQNRDGRYEQYF
>once|TRBJ2-2|TRBD1|TRBV9
TGTGCCAGCAGCGCCGGGACAGGGTTTGGCGGGGAGCTGTTTTTT
CASSAGTGFGGELFF
>.|TRBJ2-3|.|TRBV5-6
TGTGCCAGCAGCTTGGAGGAGGGGGCGACAGATACGCAGTATTTT
CASSLEEGATDTQYF
>.|TRBJ2-7|TRBD1|TRBV5-1
TGCGCCAGCAGCTTGATCGGGACAGGGGGTTACGAGCAGTACTTC
CASSLIGTGGYEQYF
>.|TRBJ2-7|TRBD1|TRBV27
TGTGCCAGCAGTTTAATCGGGACAGTCGCCTCCTACGAGCAGTACTTC
CASSLIGTVASYEQYF
>.|TRBJ2-4|.|TRBV13
TGTGCCAGCAGCTCACTAGCCAAAAACATTCAGTACTTC
CASSSLAKNIQYF
>once|TRBJ2-2|.|TRBV4-2
TGTGCCAGCAGCCAGGAAGACTTATACACCGGGGAGCTGTTTTTT
CASSQEDLYTGELFF
>.|TRBJ2-2|.|TRBV7-9
TGTGCCAGCAGCTTCGGACAGACGAACACCGGGGAGCTGTTTTTT
CASSFGQTNTGELFF
>.|TRBJ2-1|.|TRBV21-1
TGTGCCAGCAGCAATGTATTCGTTGGCGGGAGGGCCAACATCACGCGTAGCAATGAGCAGTTCTTC
CASSNVFVGGRANITRSNEQFF
>.|TRBJ2-3|TRBD1|TRBV7-6
TGTGCCAGCAGCTTTCGGACAGGGTCAGATACGCAGTATTTT
CASSFRTGSDTQYF
>.|TRBJ1-4|TRBD1|TRBV7-9
TGTGCCAGCAGCGCCAGGGGGAGAAGTGAAAAACTGTTTTTT
CASSARGRSEKLFF
>.|TRBJ2-3|.|TRBV9
TGTGCCAGCAGCGTAGACCCAGTTGAGGATTGGGCAGATACGCAGTATTTT
CASSVDPVEDWADTQYF
>.|TRBJ2-7|.|TRBV7-8
TGTGCCAGCAGCTTAGGGAACAGGAGGGGTCCCTACGAGCAGCACTTC
CASSLGNRRGPYEQHF
>.|TRBJ1-1|.|TRBV11-2
TGTGCCAGCAGCTTAGAACGTTTCAACCGCGGGGCTGAAGCTTTCTTT
CASSLERFNRGAEAFF